This record covers a single TCR beta chain. TCRdb reprocessed the 5' RACE reads with MiXCR, giving one entry per CDR3 protein. The sample lists hundreds of thousands of distinct CDR3 sequences, 15% to 20% occurring once. These data originate in a study of T-cell memory formation after mild COVID-19. This CDR3 region has 14 residues. In germline, CDR1 is LGHNT, CDR2 FRNRAP. V lost 6 bases and J 5 bases, leaving 14 bases between the germline ends. The J gene is TRBJ1-5, the V gene TRBV12-5; no firm D call. Sequenced sample: PBMCs or a T cell subset sorted from them (not recorded which). The origin of this receptor is an adult woman who had mild COVID-19 (a few samples of this study predate the infection). Cell type and time point are not known. The CDR3 coding sequence is TGTGCTAGTGGCGCCGCGATGGGCGATCAGCCCCAGCATTTT. Translation gives CASGAAMGDQPQHF.